These 29 T cell receptor beta chains originate from one sample sequenced in a study of T cell changes during pregnancy in multiple sclerosis. Only in-frame clones appear in the TCRdb table, and some are missing; sequencing was by immunoSEQ multiplex PCR. The sample shows about 92,000 clones, 90% to 95% of them seen only once. The sequences come from peripheral blood, collected in the third trimester of pregnancy. The receptors originated from a female donor with multiple sclerosis, enrolled in a pregnancy study.

The V call is TRBV5-1, the J call TRBJ2-3; 10 nucleotides line up with TRBD2. The CDR3 length is 15 residues. V was clipped by 3 bases and J by 4 bases; unmatched bases: 5. Looked up from germline, CDR1 is SGHRS and CDR2 is YFSETQ. The CDR3 nucleotides are TGCGCCAGCAGCTCATCTAGCGGGAGCGCAGATACGCAGTATTTT. It yields the protein CASSSSSGSADTQYF.

This chain links TRBV7-2 with TRBJ2-2, with D perhaps matching TRBD2 (6 bases). Germline CDR1 and CDR2: SGHTA and FQGNSA. This CDR3 is built from 16 residues. The V and J ends lost 5 bases and 4 bases respectively, with 17 bases between them. The CDR3 DNA is TGTGCCAGCAGCCCTATCGGGGGACGACGCACCGGGGAGCTGTTTTTT. Protein product: CASSPIGGRRTGELFF.

The chain employs TRBV7-8 and TRBJ2-2; D might be TRBD2 (5 bases). This CDR3 is 16 amino acids long. Deletions cut 5 bases from V and 6 bases from J, with 19 bases between. Looked up from germline, CDR1 is SGHVS and CDR2 is FQNEAQ. The CDR3 region is CASSTTGVRNAGELFF. The CDR3 coding sequence is TGTGCCAGCAGCACAACCGGGGTGAGAAACGCCGGGGAGCTGTTTTTT.

This chain uses TRBV7-9 with TRBJ2-2; D unclear. There are 14 residues in the CDR3. The V and J ends lost 4 bases and 3 bases respectively, with 9 bases between them. From germline, CDR1 is SEHNR and CDR2 FQNEAQ (reference sequence). CDR3 DNA: TGTGCCAGCAGCTCCGATGGGCACACCGGGGAGCTGTTTTTT. It is translated as CASSSDGHTGELFF.

A few counts support this clone. The chain combines TRBV4-3 with TRBJ2-7; D is possibly TRBD1 (6 bases). The CDR3 is 15 residues long. The V end was cut by 0 bases, the J end by 2 bases, with 11 bases between. Germline CDR1 is LGHNA and CDR2 is YSLEER. The CDR3 DNA reads as TGCGCCAGCAGCCAAGAGACCAGGGGCGCCTACGAGCAGTACTTC. It specifies CASSQETRGAYEQYF.

The chain uses TRBV7-2 and TRBJ2-1, with 9 bases lining up with TRBD2. V lost 5 bases, J lost 4 bases, and 6 bases stayed unmatched. This CDR3 has 15 residues. Germline CDR1 reads SGHTA; CDR2 reads FQGNSA. CDR3 amino acids: CASSQTSGAYNEQFF. Written as DNA, the CDR3 is TGTGCCAGCAGCCAGACTAGCGGAGCTTACAATGAGCAGTTCTTC. Variable domain in full (rest from reference TRBV7-2 and TRBJ2-1): GAGVSQSPSNKVTEKGKDVELRCDPISGHTALYWYRQSLGQGLEFLIYFQGNSAPDKSGLPSDRFSAERTGGSVSTLTIQRTQQEDSAVYLCASSQTSGAYNEQFFGPGTRLTVL.

The CDR3 bases are TGCGCCAGCAGCTTGGTACAGGGGGCCCACGAGCAGTACTTC. Translating gives CASSLVQGAHEQYF. The chain recombines TRBV5-1 with TRBJ2-7; 9 bases match TRBD1. The V gene's germline CDR1 is SGHRS and CDR2 YFSETQ. J gave up 5 bases and V 0 bases, and 3 bases lay outside the gene matches. The CDR3 runs 14 residues.

V is TRBV28 and J is TRBJ1-2, with 7 bases that match TRBD1. V lost 6 bases, J lost 0 bases, and 16 bases stayed unmatched. CDR3 size: 18 residues. Germline loops: CDR1 MDHEN, CDR2 SYDVKM. The CDR3 protein is CASSGTGTARTTNYGYTF. In nucleotides, the CDR3 is TGTGCCAGCAGCGGTACCGGGACAGCCAGAACCACTAACTATGGCTACACCTTC.

V gene TRBV7-8 combines with J gene TRBJ2-5; D might be TRBD1 (6 bases). V lost 1 base, J lost 1 base, and 13 bases lay in between. Germline lookup yields CDR1 SGHVS and CDR2 FQNEAQ. The CDR3 has 16 residues. CDR3 residues: CASSLVQGRVQETQYF. Here the CDR3 DNA reads TGTGCCAGCAGCTTAGTTCAGGGGAGAGTCCAAGAGACCCAGTACTTC.

This sequence joins TRBV4-2 and TRBJ2-1; perhaps TRBD2 as D (6 bases). In germline, CDR1 is LGHNA, CDR2 YNFKEQ. The length of the CDR3 is 16 residues. V was shortened by 5 bases and J by 0 bases, with 14 bases between the two germline ends. The CDR3 DNA follows: TGTGCCAGCAGCGTTGGGGACTCCACCTCCTACAATGAGCAGTTCTTC. This sequence encodes CASSVGDSTSYNEQFF.

The rearrangement uses TRBV19 and TRBJ2-3, with TRBD1 as a possible D gene (6 bases). The germline V gene encodes CDR1 LNHDA and CDR2 SQIVND (reference sequence). The CDR3 covers 18 residues. Trimming took off 5 bases at V and 1 base at J, with 22 bases between the two ends. The CDR3: CASSSSSRAGVGTDTQYF. The CDR3 coding sequence is TGTGCCAGTAGTTCCTCCTCCCGTGCAGGGGTAGGCACAGATACGCAGTATTTT.

CDR3 in amino acids: CASGPGQSDTQYF. CDR3 bases: TGTGCCAGCGGCCCGGGACAGTCAGATACGCAGTATTTT. This chain joins TRBV6-4 and TRBJ2-3; the match to TRBD1 covers 7 bases. The CDR3 consists of 13 residues. The trim removed 8 bases at V and 4 bases at J, leaving 6 bases unmatched. Germline lookup yields CDR1 MRHNA and CDR2 SNTAGT.

This sequence joins TRBV11-2 and TRBJ2-7; the match to TRBD2 covers 8 bases. Germline V CDR1 and CDR2: SGHAT, FQNNGV. Germline trimming cut 0 bases from V and 3 bases from J; bases unmatched to any gene: 4. The CDR3 is made up of 15 amino acids. The CDR3 region has the DNA TGTGCCAGCAGCTTAGAGGGTAGCGGGATCTACGAGCAGTACTTC. Translation gives CASSLEGSGIYEQYF.

V usage is TRBV5-4 and J usage is TRBJ2-2, with 10 bases aligning to TRBD2. Unmatched junction bases numbered 14, after V lost 4 bases and J lost 5 bases. The CDR3 has 18 amino acids. Germline V gene lookup returns CDR1 SGHNT and CDR2 YYREEE (reference sequence). The CDR3 DNA sequence: TGTGCCAGCAGCCCTTGGGATCGAGCGGGAGGGGTAACCGGGGAGCTGTTTTTT. Protein product: CASSPWDRAGGVTGELFF.

The chain carries TRBV6-5 and TRBJ1-1, with D tentatively TRBD1 (6 bases). The CDR3 extends over 14 amino acids. Trimming cost V 6 bases and J 0 bases, with 11 bases left between them. CDR1 and CDR2 from the germline V gene are MNHEY and SVGAGI. DNA of the CDR3: TGTGCCAGCAGAGCAGGGGCCCTGAACACTGAAGCTTTCTTT. It specifies CASRAGALNTEAFF.

The V call is TRBV28, the J call TRBJ1-5; D not resolved. The germline V gene encodes CDR1 MDHEN and CDR2 SYDVKM. This CDR3 spans 17 amino acids. The ends were cut back, 0 bases at V and 1 base at J, with 13 bases in the middle. Written as DNA, the CDR3 is TGTGCCAGCAGTTTATGGGCGGGCCACGGGAGCAATCAGCCCCAGCATTTT. This sequence encodes CASSLWAGHGSNQPQHF.

The chain uses TRBV5-1 and TRBJ2-2; D unclear. Germline-derived CDR1 and CDR2 are SGHRS and YFSETQ. CDR3 length equals 14 residues. V lost 0 bases, J lost 7 bases, and 10 bases lay in between. The CDR3 loop reads CASSLDKSGGELFF. In DNA form, the CDR3 reads TGCGCCAGCAGCTTGGACAAATCTGGCGGGGAGCTGTTTTTT.

The CDR3 spells CASSADYGSTGELFF. For the CDR3, the DNA is TGTGCCAGCAGTGCCGACTATGGCTCCACCGGGGAGCTGTTTTTT. J is TRBJ2-2 and V is TRBV25-1; weak D call: TRBD2 (5 bases). The length of the CDR3 is 15 residues. From germline, CDR1 is MGHDK and CDR2 SYGVNS. V was cut by 4 bases and J by 4 bases, with 13 bases left in between.

V and J are TRBV28 and TRBJ1-4, with 7 bases identical to TRBD1. The CDR3 extends over 15 amino acids. Trimming cost V 3 bases and J 8 bases; bases outside gene matches: 9. The germline CDR1 and CDR2 sequences are MDHEN and SYDVKM. The CDR3 is CASSFAGTAEEKLFF. DNA for the CDR3: TGTGCCAGCAGTTTCGCCGGGACAGCGGAAGAAAAACTGTTTTTT.

The gene calls are TRBV28 and TRBJ2-5, with 7 bases lining up with TRBD2. Germline CDR1 is MDHEN and CDR2 is SYDVKM. CDR3 size: 14 residues. Germline trimming cut 3 bases from V and 4 bases from J; bases unmatched to any gene: 5. The CDR3 region is CASSFSGRGETQYF. The DNA for the CDR3 is TGTGCCAGCAGTTTTTCAGGGAGGGGAGAGACCCAGTACTTC.

The chain recombines TRBV5-1 with TRBJ2-1, with 10 nucleotides matching TRBD2. The length of the CDR3 is 18 residues. The V segment lost 0 bases and the J segment 8 bases; nucleotides outside the gene matches: 14. The V gene's germline CDR1 is SGHRS and CDR2 YFSETQ. The CDR3 here is CASSLGYGTSGIMDEQFF. The CDR3 DNA reads TGCGCCAGCAGCTTGGGTTATGGAACTAGCGGGATTATGGATGAGCAGTTCTTC.

This clone was detected once. This chain uses TRBV6-5 with TRBJ1-2; maybe TRBD1 (5 bases). CDR1 is MNHEY, CDR2 SVGAGI, per germline. V gave up 0 bases and J gave up 7 bases, with 18 bases separating them. This CDR3 contains 16 residues. The CDR3 DNA follows: TGTGCCAGCAGTTACTCCCATTTTCTGACAGTAGGTGGCTACACCTTC. Protein: CASSYSHFLTVGGYTF.

This clone was detected only once. V and J are TRBV5-6 and TRBJ2-1, with TRBD2 matching over 7 bases. Trimming cost V 4 bases and J 6 bases; bases outside gene matches: 1. CDR1 is SGHDT and CDR2 is YYEEEE in the germline V gene. CDR3 length: 12 amino acids. The CDR3 sequence is CASSRTSNEQFF. In DNA, the CDR3 is TGTGCCAGCAGCCGGACTAGCAATGAGCAGTTCTTC.

The chain is built from TRBV5-6 and TRBJ2-1; 11 bases align to TRBD2. Looked up from germline, CDR1 is SGHDT and CDR2 is YYEEEE. The CDR3 is made up of 16 amino acids. After removal of 6 bases from V and 4 bases from J, the junction contained 9 bases not matched to a gene. As DNA, the CDR3 is TGTGCCAGCACCCCGGGATTAGCGGGAGGGTACAATGAGCAGTTCTTC. Its protein product is CASTPGLAGGYNEQFF.

This clone has just one count. The rearrangement uses TRBV29-1 and TRBJ2-4; TRBD1 matches at 8 bases. The CDR3 totals 13 residues. The germline CDR1 and CDR2 sequences are SQVTM and ANQGSEA. After removal of 4 bases from V and 7 bases from J, the junction contained 6 bases not matched to a gene. The CDR3 region has the DNA TGCAGCGTTGTCAGACAGGGGACGAACATTCAGTACTTC. Its translation is CSVVRQGTNIQYF. Based on the CDR3 plus reference TRBV29-1 and TRBJ2-4, the full variable domain is SAVISQKPSRDICQRGTSLTIQCQVDSQVTMMFWYRQQPGQSLTLIATANQGSEATYESGFVIDKFPISRPNLTFSTLTVSNMSPEDSSIYLCSVVRQGTNIQYFGAGTRLSVL.

The chain is built from TRBV28 and TRBJ2-5; 11 positions match TRBD2. CDR1 is MDHEN and CDR2 is SYDVKM in the germline V gene. V gave up 4 bases and J gave up 7 bases; unmatched junction bases: 11. The CDR3 loop spans 16 amino acids. CDR3 amino acids: CASSSEKLAGVRTQYF. CDR3 sequence (DNA): TGTGCCAGCAGTTCAGAGAAACTAGCGGGAGTACGGACCCAGTACTTC.

The rearrangement joins TRBV4-1 to TRBJ2-7; TRBD1 matches 9 bases. Trimming took 2 bases from V and 2 from J; bases not matched to a gene: 7. CDR3 length: 16 amino acids. The germline gives CDR1 MGHRA, CDR2 YSYEKL. The CDR3 region has the DNA TGCGCCAGCAGCCAAACTCCGGGACAGGGCACCTACGAGCAGTACTTC. This gives the protein CASSQTPGQGTYEQYF.

V is TRBV5-6 and J is TRBJ2-1, with D perhaps TRBD1 (5 bases). Trimming stripped 0 bases from V and 6 bases from J, with 10 bases between. CDR3 length equals 14 residues. The germline CDR1 and CDR2 sequences are SGHDT and YYEEEE. The DNA of the CDR3 is TGTGCCAGCAGCTTGGGGGGCCCTGTCAATGAGCAGTTCTTC. The encoded protein is CASSLGGPVNEQFF.

This chain connects TRBV28 to TRBJ2-7, with D possibly matching TRBD1 (6 bases). Trimming removed 5 bases at V and 2 bases at J, with 16 bases between. CDR3 length: 15 amino acids. Germline CDR1 MDHEN, CDR2 SYDVKM. The CDR3 loop reads CASSPLVAGAYEQYF. The CDR3, as DNA: TGTGCCAGCAGTCCCCTGGTTGCAGGGGCCTACGAGCAGTACTTC.